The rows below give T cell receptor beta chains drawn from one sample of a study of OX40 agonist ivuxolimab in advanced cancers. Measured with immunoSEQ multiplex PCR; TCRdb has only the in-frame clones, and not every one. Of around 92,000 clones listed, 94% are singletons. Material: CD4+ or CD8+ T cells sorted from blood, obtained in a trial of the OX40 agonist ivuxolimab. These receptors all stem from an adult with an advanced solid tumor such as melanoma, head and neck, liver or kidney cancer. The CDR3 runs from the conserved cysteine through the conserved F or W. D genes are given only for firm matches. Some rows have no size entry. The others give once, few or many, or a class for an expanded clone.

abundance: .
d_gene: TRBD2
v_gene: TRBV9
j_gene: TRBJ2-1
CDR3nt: TGTGCCAGCAGCCCGGACCTAGCGGGGGGAACCGATGAGCAGTTCTTC
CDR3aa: CASSPDLAGGTDEQFF

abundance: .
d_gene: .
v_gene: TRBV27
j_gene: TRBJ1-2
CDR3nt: TGTGCCAGCACCCGACGGTTAGGGCAGGGCCACTATGGCTACACCTTC
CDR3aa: CASTRRLGQGHYGYTF

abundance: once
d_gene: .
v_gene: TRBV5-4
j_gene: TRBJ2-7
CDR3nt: TGTGCCAGCAGCTTTACAGGAAGCTCCTACGAGCAGTACTTC
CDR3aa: CASSFTGSSYEQYF

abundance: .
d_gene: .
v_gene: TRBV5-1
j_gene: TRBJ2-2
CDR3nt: TGCGCCAGCAGCTCGCGGGACAGTCGAACCGGGGAGCTGTTTTTT
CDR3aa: CASSSRDSRTGELFF

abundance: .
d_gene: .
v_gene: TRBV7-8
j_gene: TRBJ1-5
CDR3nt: TGTGCCAGCAGTTCGGGACGGACTCTGGGGCCCCAGCATTTT
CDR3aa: CASSSGRTLGPQHF

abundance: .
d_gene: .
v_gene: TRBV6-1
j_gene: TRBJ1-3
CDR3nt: TGTGCCAGCAGGGGGAGCTCTGGAAACACCATATATTTT
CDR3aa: CASRGSSGNTIYF

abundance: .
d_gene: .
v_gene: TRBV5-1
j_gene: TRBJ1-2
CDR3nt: TGCGCCAGCAGCTTGGGCGGAGGGGGAAACTATGGCTACACCTTC
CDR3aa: CASSLGGGGNYGYTF

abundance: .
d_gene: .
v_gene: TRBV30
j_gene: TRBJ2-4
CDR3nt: TGTGCCTGGAGTCCCAGGGGGGCTATTCAGTACTTC
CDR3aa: CAWSPRGAIQYF

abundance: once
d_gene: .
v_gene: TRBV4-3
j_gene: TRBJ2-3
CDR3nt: TGCGCCAGCAGCCAAATCCCGGGCTCGGGAGATACGCAGTATTTT
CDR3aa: CASSQIPGSGDTQYF

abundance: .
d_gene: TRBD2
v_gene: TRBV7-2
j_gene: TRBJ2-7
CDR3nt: TGTGCCAGCAGCTTCGATGGACTAGCGGGAGGGGCACAGTACTTC
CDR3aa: CASSFDGLAGGAQYF

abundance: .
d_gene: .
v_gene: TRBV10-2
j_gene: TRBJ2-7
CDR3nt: TGCGCCAGCGAGGACAGTACTCTTAGCTCCTACGAGCAGTACTTC
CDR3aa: CASEDSTLSSYEQYF